The clone carrying this TCR beta chain was seen a single time. This sample was taken from a study of blood T cell repertoires in COVID-19. In germline, CDR1 is SEHNR, CDR2 FQNEAQ (reference sequence). The J segment lost 0 bases and the V segment lost 10 bases, leaving 11 bases of the junction unmatched. The CDR3 contains 15 residues. The repertoire was sequenced with immunoSEQ multiplex PCR; TCRdb's copy has only in-frame clones and lacks some. The data contain 110,000 to 150,000 clones, about four fifths of them seen just once; the ten biggest clones take up 8.2%. The chain recombines TRBV7-9 with TRBJ2-7; 8 positions match TRBD1. The TCR comes from a human donor in a cohort sampled during active COVID-19. Sequencing was carried out using peripheral blood. CDR3 protein: CAISPDRVVSYEQYF. The CDR3 DNA is TGTGCCATCTCTCCGGACAGGGTCGTCTCCTACGAGCAGTACTTC.